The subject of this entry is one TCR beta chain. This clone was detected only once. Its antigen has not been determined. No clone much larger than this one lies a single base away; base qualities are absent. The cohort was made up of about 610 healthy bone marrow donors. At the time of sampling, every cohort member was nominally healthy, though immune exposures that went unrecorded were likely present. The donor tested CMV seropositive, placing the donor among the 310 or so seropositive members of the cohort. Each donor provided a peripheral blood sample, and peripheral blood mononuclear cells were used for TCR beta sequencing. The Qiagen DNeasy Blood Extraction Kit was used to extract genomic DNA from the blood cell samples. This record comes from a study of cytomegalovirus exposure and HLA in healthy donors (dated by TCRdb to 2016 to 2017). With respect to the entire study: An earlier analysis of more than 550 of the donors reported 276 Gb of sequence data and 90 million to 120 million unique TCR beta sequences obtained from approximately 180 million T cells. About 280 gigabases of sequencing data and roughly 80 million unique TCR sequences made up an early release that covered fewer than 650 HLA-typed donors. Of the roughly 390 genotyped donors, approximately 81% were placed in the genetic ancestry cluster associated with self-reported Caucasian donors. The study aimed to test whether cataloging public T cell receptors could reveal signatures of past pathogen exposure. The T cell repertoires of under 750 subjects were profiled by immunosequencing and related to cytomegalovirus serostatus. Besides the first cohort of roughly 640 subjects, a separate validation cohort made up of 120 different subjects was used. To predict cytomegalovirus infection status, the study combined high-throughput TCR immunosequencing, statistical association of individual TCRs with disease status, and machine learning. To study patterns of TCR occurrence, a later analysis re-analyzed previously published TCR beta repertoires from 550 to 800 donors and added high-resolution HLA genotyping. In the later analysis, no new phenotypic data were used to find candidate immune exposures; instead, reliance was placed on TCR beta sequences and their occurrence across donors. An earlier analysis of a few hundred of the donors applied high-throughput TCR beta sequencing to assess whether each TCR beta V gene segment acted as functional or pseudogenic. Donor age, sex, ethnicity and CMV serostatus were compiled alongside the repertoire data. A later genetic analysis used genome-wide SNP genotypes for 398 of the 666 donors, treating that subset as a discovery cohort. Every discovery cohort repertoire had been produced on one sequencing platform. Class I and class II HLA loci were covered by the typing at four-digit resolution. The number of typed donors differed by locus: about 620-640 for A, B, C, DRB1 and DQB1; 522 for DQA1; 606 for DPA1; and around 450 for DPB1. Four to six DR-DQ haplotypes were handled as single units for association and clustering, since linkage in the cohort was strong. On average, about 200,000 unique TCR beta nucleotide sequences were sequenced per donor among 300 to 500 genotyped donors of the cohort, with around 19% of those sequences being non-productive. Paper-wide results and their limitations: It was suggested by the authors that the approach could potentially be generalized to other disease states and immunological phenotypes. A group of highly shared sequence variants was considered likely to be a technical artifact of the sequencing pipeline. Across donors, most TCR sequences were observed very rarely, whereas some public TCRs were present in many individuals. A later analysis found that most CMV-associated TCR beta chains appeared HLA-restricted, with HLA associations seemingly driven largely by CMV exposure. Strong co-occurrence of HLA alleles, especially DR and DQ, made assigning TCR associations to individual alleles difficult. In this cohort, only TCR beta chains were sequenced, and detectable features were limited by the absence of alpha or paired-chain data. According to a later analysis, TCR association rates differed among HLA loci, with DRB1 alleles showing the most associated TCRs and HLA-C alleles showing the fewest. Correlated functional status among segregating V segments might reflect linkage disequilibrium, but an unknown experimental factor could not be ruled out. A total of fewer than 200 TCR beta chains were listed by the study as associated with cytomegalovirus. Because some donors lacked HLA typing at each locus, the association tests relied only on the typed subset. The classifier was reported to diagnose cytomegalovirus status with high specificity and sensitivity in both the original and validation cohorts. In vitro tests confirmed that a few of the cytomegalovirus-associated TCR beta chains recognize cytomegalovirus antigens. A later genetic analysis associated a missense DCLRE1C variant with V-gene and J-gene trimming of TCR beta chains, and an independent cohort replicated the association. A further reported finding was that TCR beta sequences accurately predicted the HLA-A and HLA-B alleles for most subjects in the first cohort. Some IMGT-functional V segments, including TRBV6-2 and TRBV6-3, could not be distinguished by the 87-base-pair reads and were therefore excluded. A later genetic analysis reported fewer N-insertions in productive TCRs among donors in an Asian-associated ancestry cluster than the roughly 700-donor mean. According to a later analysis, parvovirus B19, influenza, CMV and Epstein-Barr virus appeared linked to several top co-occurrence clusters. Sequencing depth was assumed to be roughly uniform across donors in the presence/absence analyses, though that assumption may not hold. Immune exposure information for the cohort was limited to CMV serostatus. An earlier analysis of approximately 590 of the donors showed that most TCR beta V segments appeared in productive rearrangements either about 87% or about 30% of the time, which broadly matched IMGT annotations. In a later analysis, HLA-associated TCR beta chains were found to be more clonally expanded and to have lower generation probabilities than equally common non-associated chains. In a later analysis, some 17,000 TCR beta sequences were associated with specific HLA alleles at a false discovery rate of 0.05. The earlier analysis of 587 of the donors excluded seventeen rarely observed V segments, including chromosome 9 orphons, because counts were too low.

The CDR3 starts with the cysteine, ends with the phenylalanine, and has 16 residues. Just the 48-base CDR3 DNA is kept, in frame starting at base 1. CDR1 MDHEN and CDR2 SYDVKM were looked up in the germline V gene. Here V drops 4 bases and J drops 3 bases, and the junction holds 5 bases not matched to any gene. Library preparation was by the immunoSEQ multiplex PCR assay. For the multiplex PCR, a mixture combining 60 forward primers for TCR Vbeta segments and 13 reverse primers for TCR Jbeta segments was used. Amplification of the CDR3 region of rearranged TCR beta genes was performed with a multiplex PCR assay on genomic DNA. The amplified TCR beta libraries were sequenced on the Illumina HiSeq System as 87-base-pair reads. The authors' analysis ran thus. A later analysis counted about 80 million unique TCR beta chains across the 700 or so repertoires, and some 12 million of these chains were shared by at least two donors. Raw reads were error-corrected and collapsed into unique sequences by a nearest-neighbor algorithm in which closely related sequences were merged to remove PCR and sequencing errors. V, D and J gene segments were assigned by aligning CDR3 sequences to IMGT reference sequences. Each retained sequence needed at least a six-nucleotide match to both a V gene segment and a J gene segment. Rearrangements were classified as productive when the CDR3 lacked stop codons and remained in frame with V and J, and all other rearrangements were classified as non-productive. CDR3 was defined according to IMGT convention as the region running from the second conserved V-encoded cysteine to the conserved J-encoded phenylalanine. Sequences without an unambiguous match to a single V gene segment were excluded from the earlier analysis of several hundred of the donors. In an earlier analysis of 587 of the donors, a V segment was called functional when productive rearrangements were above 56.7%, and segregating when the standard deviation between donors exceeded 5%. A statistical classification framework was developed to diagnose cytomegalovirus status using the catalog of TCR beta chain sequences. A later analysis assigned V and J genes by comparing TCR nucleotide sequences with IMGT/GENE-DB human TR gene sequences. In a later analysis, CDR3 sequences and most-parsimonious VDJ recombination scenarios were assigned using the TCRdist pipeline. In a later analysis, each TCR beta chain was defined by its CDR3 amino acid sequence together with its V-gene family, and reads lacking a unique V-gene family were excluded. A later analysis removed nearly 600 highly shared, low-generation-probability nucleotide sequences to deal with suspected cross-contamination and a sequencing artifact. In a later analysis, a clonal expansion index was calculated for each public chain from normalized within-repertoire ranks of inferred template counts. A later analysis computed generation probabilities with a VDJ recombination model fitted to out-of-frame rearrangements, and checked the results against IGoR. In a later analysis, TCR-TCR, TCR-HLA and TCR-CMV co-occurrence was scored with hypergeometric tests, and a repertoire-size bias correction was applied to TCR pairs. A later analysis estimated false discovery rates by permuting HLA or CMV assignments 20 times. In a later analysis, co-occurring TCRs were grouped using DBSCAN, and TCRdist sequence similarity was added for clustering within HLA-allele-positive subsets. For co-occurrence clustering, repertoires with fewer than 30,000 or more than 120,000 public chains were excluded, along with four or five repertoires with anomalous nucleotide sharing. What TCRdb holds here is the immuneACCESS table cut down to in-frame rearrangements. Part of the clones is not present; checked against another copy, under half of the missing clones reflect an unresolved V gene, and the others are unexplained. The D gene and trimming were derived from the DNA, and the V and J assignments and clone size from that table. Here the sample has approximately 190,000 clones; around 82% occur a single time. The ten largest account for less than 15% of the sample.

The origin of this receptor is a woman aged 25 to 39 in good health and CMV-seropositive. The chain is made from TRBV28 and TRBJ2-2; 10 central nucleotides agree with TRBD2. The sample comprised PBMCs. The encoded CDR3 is CASSSATSGYTGELFF. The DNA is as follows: TGTGCCAGCAGTTCGGCGACTAGCGGGTACACCGGGGAGCTGTTTTTT.